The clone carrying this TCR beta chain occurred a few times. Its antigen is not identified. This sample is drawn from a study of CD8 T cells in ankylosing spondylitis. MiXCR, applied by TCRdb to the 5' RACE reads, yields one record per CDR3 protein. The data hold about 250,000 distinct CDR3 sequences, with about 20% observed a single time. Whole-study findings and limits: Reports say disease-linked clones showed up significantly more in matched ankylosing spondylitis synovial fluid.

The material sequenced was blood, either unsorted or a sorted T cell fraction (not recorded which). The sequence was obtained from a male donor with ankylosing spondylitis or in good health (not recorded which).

The CDR3, as DNA: TGCGCCAGCACTTATGGGCATCATGAGCAGTTCTTC. Its translation is CASTYGHHEQFF. The rearrangement links TRBV5-1 to TRBJ2-1, with D uncertain. This CDR3 region has 12 residues. The V gene lost 6 bases and the J gene lost 8 bases, with 12 bases spanning the gap. Germline V gives CDR1 SGHRS, CDR2 YFSETQ. Full variable domain (outside the CDR3, taken from reference TRBV5-1 and TRBJ2-1): KAGVTQTPRYLIKTRGQQVTLSCSPISGHRSVSWYQQTPGQGLQFLFEYFSETQRNKGNFPGRFSGRQFSNSRSEMNVSTLELGDSALYLCASTYGHHEQFFGPGTRLTVL.